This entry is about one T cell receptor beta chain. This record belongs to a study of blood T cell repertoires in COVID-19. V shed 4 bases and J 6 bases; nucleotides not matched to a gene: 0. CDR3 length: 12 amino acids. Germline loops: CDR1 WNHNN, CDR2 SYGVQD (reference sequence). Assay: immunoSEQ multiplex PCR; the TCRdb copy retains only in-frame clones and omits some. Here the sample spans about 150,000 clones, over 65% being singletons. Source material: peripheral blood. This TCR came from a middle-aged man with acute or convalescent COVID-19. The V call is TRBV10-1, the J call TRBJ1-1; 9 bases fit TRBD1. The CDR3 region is CASSGDRAEAFF. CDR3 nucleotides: TGCGCCAGCAGTGGGGACAGGGCTGAAGCTTTCTTT.